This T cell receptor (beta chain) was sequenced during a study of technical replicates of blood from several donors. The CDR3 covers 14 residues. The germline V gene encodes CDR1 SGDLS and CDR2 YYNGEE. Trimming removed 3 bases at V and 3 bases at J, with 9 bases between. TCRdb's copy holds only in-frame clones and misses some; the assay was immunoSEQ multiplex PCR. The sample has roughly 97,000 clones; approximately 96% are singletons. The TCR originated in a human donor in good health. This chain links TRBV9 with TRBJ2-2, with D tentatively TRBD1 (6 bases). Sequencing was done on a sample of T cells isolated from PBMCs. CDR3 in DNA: TGTGCCAGCAGCGCCAGGGGTTACACCGGGGAGCTGTTTTTT. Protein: CASSARGYTGELFF.